Each of the 29 T cell receptor beta chains below was sequenced from the same sample in a study of cytomegalovirus exposure and HLA in healthy donors. Use of 60 Vbeta and 13 Jbeta primers characterized the PCR. The method was immunoSEQ multiplex PCR; TCRdb's version includes in-frame clones alone and lacks a portion of them. This table holds approximately 220,000 clones, 65% to 85% found once. The sequencing input was PBMCs. Receptor source: a boy aged 2-9 years in good health and CMV-seronegative.

The chain couples TRBV13 to TRBJ2-7, with 10 bases aligning to TRBD1. The CDR3 totals 15 residues. Germline trimming cut 5 bases from V and 4 bases from J; bases unmatched to any gene: 8. The germline gives CDR1 PRHDT, CDR2 FYEKMQ (reference sequence). The CDR3 sequence: CASSEGTGVRYEQYF. CDR3 in DNA: TGTGCCAGCAGCGAAGGGACAGGGGTTAGGTACGAGCAGTACTTC.

In nucleotides, the CDR3 is TGTGCCGCCCTCGTGGAGACGGGTGAAAAACTGTTTTTT. Protein product: CAALVETGEKLFF. The chain employs TRBV30 and TRBJ1-4; D is ambiguous. V lost 8 bases to trimming and J lost 7 bases, with 17 bases between them. Germline V gene sequence: CDR1 GTSNPN, CDR2 SVGIG (reference sequence). The CDR3 is 13 residues long.

This chain's CDR3 is CASRLQGTSTDTQYF. Written as DNA, the CDR3 is TGCGCCAGCAGGCTACAGGGGACTAGCACAGATACGCAGTATTTT. J is TRBJ2-3 and V is TRBV10-2; D is possibly TRBD1 (7 bases). Germline V gives CDR1 WSHSY, CDR2 SAAADI. Between the trimmed V and J ends, which lost 6 bases and 0 bases, there was a span of 13 bases. This CDR3 comprises 15 residues.

CDR3: CASSLGTGDNPYEQYF. The CDR3 bases are TGTGCCAGCAGTTTGGGGACAGGGGACAACCCCTACGAGCAGTACTTC. The chain couples TRBV6-5 to TRBJ2-7; 10 nucleotides line up with TRBD1. Germline CDR1 is MNHEY and CDR2 is SVGAGI. The V gene end was trimmed by 4 bases and the J gene end by 2 bases; junction bases not matched to a gene: 8. The CDR3 is 16 amino acids.

This clone showed up just a few times. The rearrangement links TRBV13 to TRBJ2-7; D may be TRBD2 (7 bases). Trimming took 8 bases from V and 2 from J, leaving 13 bases between them. The CDR3 runs 13 residues. From germline, CDR1 is PRHDT and CDR2 FYEKMQ (reference sequence). As DNA, the CDR3 is TGTGCCAGCGCGGGGGCCAACCCCTACGAGCAGTACTTC. It is translated as CASAGANPYEQYF.

This clone occurred once. The chain combines TRBV4-1 with TRBJ2-3; 9 nucleotides match TRBD2. The V gene's germline CDR1 is MGHRA and CDR2 YSYEKL. The CDR3 has 16 amino acids. V lost 3 bases, J lost 0 bases, and 4 bases stayed unmatched. The CDR3 DNA reads as TGCGCCAGCAGCCATATCCTAGCGGGGAGCACAGATACGCAGTATTTT. Translating gives CASSHILAGSTDTQYF.

The chain joins TRBV6-5 to TRBJ1-1; 8 nucleotides align to TRBD1. The CDR3 is made up of 14 amino acids. The junction had 3 bases not matched to a gene; V was cut back by 5 bases and J by 1 base. The V gene's germline CDR1 is MNHEY and CDR2 SVGAGI. The CDR3 nucleotides are TGTGCCAGCAGTCGACAGGGGTGGAACACTGAAGCTTTCTTT. This gives the protein CASSRQGWNTEAFF.

The count of this clone is one. V is TRBV6-6 and J is TRBJ1-2, with TRBD1 identical over 9 bases. After removal of 6 bases from V and 7 bases from J, the junction contained 3 bases not matched to a gene. Germline V gene sequence: CDR1 MNHNY, CDR2 SVGAGI (reference sequence). This CDR3 is built from 12 residues. The CDR3 loop is CASRTGGGGYTF. The CDR3 DNA follows: TGTGCCAGCAGAACAGGGGGCGGTGGCTACACCTTC.

The V gene is TRBV30, the J gene TRBJ1-1; the D gene is possibly TRBD1 (6 bases). This CDR3 has 13 amino acids. Germline lookup yields CDR1 GTSNPN and CDR2 SVGIG (reference sequence). V lost 3 bases, J lost 11 bases, and 19 bases lay in between. The CDR3: CAWSGGAHKGAFF. Written as DNA, the CDR3 is TGTGCCTGGAGCGGGGGGGCTCATAAGGGGGCTTTCTTT. Full variable domain (remainder filled in from reference TRBV30 and TRBJ1-1): SQTIHQWPATLVQPVGSPLSLECTVEGTSNPNLYWYRQAAGRGLQLLFYSVGIGQISSEVPQNLSASRPQDRQFILSSKKLLLSDSGFYLCAWSGGAHKGAFFGQGTRLTVV.

The V and J genes are TRBV15 and TRBJ1-5; D is unclear. The V end lost 5 bases, the J end lost 0 bases, and 14 bases lay between the germline ends. The length of the CDR3 is 16 residues. The germline gives CDR1 LNHNV, CDR2 YYDKDF (reference sequence). The CDR3 sequence is CATSHWGGDSNQPQHF. Here the CDR3 DNA reads TGTGCCACCAGCCACTGGGGAGGAGATAGCAATCAGCCCCAGCATTTT.

The genes are TRBV20-1 and TRBJ2-1; D uncertain. Looked up from germline, CDR1 is DFQATT and CDR2 is SNEGSKA (reference sequence). The CDR3 loop spans 11 amino acids. Between the trimmed V and J ends, which lost 2 bases and 9 bases, there was a span of 8 bases. The CDR3 DNA reads TGCAGTGCTAGATTCGGCGGTGAGCAGTTCTTC. It codes for CSARFGGEQFF.

CDR3 sequence: CASSQGTSGGPTNTGELFF. CDR3 sequence (DNA): TGTGCCAGCAGCCAGGGGACTAGCGGGGGACCTACGAACACCGGGGAGCTGTTTTTT. V and J are TRBV5-4 and TRBJ2-2; 14 bases fit TRBD2. Per germline, CDR1 SGHNT and CDR2 YYREEE (reference sequence). Trimming removed 4 bases from V and 0 bases from J; junction bases left unmatched: 8. The CDR3 is 19 residues long.

V and J are TRBV19 and TRBJ2-7, with 9 nucleotides matching TRBD2. CDR3 length: 15 residues. Germline CDR1 LNHDA, CDR2 SQIVND (reference sequence). V lost 3 bases and J lost 1; bases outside the gene matches: 4. CDR3: CASSINLAGSYEQYF. CDR3 in DNA: TGTGCCAGTAGTATCAACCTAGCGGGGTCCTACGAGCAGTACTTC.

The rearrangement joins TRBV18 to TRBJ2-7; weak D call: TRBD1 (5 bases). V gave up 2 bases and J gave up 1 base, with 12 bases separating them. Germline assignment: CDR1 KGHSH and CDR2 LQKENI. The CDR3 is 15 amino acids. The CDR3 DNA sequence: TGTGCCAGCTCACCAGGGGCTAAACTATCCTACGAGCAGTACTTC. Protein sequence: CASSPGAKLSYEQYF.

The chain employs TRBV5-1 and TRBJ1-5; D is ambiguous. Germline CDR1 and CDR2: SGHRS and YFSETQ. Trimming left V 0 bases short and J 4 bases short, with 11 bases between. The CDR3 spans 15 residues. The CDR3 bases are TGCGCCAGCAGCTTGGGGCAGGCAGCTAATCAGCCCCAGCATTTT. It yields the protein CASSLGQAANQPQHF.

CDR3 coding DNA: TGTGCCAGCAGCTTAGGACGGGAAAAGGGTACGCAGTATTTT. It is translated as CASSLGREKGTQYF. The chain has TRBV7-9 and TRBJ2-3; D might be TRBD2 (5 bases). Germline CDR1 reads SEHNR; CDR2 reads FQNEAQ (reference sequence). Trimming removed 1 base at V and 8 bases at J, with 13 bases between. This CDR3 region has 14 residues.

This sequence joins TRBV7-2 and TRBJ2-7; TRBD1 matches at 7 bases. Germline V gene data show CDR1 as SGHTA and CDR2 as FQGNSA. Unmatched junction bases numbered 11, after V lost 5 bases and J lost 4 bases. This CDR3 region has 15 residues. CDR3 bases: TGTGCCAGCAGCCCAGCGGACAGGACCCGGTACGAGCAGTACTTC. This encodes CASSPADRTRYEQYF.

The chain joins TRBV4-1 to TRBJ2-2, with D hard to call. Trimming left V 3 bases short and J 1 base short, with 9 bases between. Per germline, CDR1 MGHRA and CDR2 YSYEKL. The CDR3 runs to 15 residues. The CDR3 here is CASSHGHRNTGELFF. CDR3 DNA sequence: TGCGCCAGCAGCCATGGCCACAGGAACACCGGGGAGCTGTTTTTT.

The rearrangement links TRBV7-2 to TRBJ2-3; 10 bases map to TRBD2. Germline CDR1 and CDR2: SGHTA and FQGNSA. Trimming cost V 5 bases and J 0 bases; bases outside gene matches: 5. This CDR3 has 16 residues. CDR3 region: CASSLGLATSTDTQYF. The CDR3 bases are TGTGCCAGCAGCCTGGGACTAGCGACTAGCACAGATACGCAGTATTTT.

The CDR3 DNA sequence: TGTGCCAGCAGTATGGGGGGGGTAGCCTCCTACGAGCAGTACTTC. This gives the protein CASSMGGVASYEQYF. The genes are TRBV6-1 and TRBJ2-7; TRBD2 matches at 7 bases. Germline CDR1 MNHNS, CDR2 SASEGT. The CDR3 is made up of 15 amino acids. V was pared by 5 bases and J by 0 bases, with 7 bases of the junction left unmatched.

V and J are TRBV30 and TRBJ2-7, with 7 bases lining up with TRBD2. This CDR3 region has 15 residues. Germline CDR1 reads GTSNPN; CDR2 reads SVGIG (reference sequence). V was clipped by 0 bases and J by 3 bases; unmatched bases: 8. The CDR3 sequence is CAWSVVTSASYEQYF. The CDR3 DNA reads TGTGCCTGGAGTGTAGTAACTAGCGCAAGCTACGAGCAGTACTTC.

V is TRBV19 and J is TRBJ2-2; D is perhaps TRBD2 (5 bases). Germline-derived CDR1 and CDR2 are LNHDA and SQIVND (reference sequence). The V end lost 4 bases, the J end lost 2 bases, and 11 bases lay between the germline ends. This CDR3 is built from 15 residues. As DNA, the CDR3 is TGTGCCAGTAGTAAGTGGGAGCGCAACACCGGGGAGCTGTTTTTT. Residues: CASSKWERNTGELFF. Full variable domain (remainder filled in from reference TRBV19 and TRBJ2-2): DGGITQSPKYLFRKEGQNVTLSCEQNLNHDAMYWYRQDPGQGLRLIYYSQIVNDFQKGDIAEGYSVSREKKESFPLTVTSAQKNPTAFYLCASSKWERNTGELFFGEGSRLTVL.

V gene TRBV4-1 combines with J gene TRBJ2-3; weak D call: TRBD1 (6 bases). V gave up 2 bases and J gave up 1 base, with 13 bases separating them. Per the germline V gene, CDR1 is MGHRA and CDR2 is YSYEKL. The CDR3 loop spans 16 amino acids. Here the CDR3 DNA reads TGCGCCAGCAGCCAACGACAGGTTGTCGGCACAGATACGCAGTATTTT. Amino acid sequence: CASSQRQVVGTDTQYF.

The J gene is TRBJ1-2, the V gene TRBV30; 8 bases are a match to TRBD1. There are 13 residues in the CDR3. Germline V CDR1 and CDR2: GTSNPN, SVGIG (reference sequence). V trimming: 4 bases; J trimming: 7 bases; junction bases outside the gene matches: 8. The CDR3 spells CAWTTQGAVGYTF. CDR3 in DNA: TGTGCCTGGACCACTCAGGGGGCGGTTGGCTACACCTTC. Together with reference TRBV30 and TRBJ1-2, the CDR3 gives the full variable domain: SQTIHQWPATLVQPVGSPLSLECTVEGTSNPNLYWYRQAAGRGLQLLFYSVGIGQISSEVPQNLSASRPQDRQFILSSKKLLLSDSGFYLCAWTTQGAVGYTFGSGTRLTVV.

The chain uses TRBV18 and TRBJ2-3; tentatively, D is TRBD2 (5 bases). V was shortened by 10 bases and J by 3 bases, with 14 bases between the two germline ends. CDR3 length equals 13 residues. Germline-derived CDR1 and CDR2 are KGHSH and LQKENI. The CDR3 DNA reads as TGTGCCACCGGGCCCTCGGGAACAGATACGCAGTATTTT. This encodes CATGPSGTDTQYF.

V gene TRBV5-1 combines with J gene TRBJ1-2; D may be TRBD1 (5 bases). Germline CDR1 reads SGHRS; CDR2 reads YFSETQ. V lost 0 bases and J 0 bases, leaving 12 bases between the germline ends. The CDR3 runs to 16 residues. The CDR3 DNA follows: TGCGCCAGCAGCTTGGGACAGCTAACATCTAACTATGGCTACACCTTC. It specifies CASSLGQLTSNYGYTF. The full variable domain, its missing parts supplied by reference TRBV5-1 and TRBJ1-2, is KAGVTQTPRYLIKTRGQQVTLSCSPISGHRSVSWYQQTPGQGLQFLFEYFSETQRNKGNFPGRFSGRQFSNSRSEMNVSTLELGDSALYLCASSLGQLTSNYGYTFGSGTRLTVV.

V and J are TRBV7-9 and TRBJ2-2; 10 bases align to TRBD1. The CDR3 is 19 residues long. Per the germline V gene, CDR1 is SEHNR and CDR2 is FQNEAQ (reference sequence). Losses at the gene ends were 1 base for V and 4 bases for J; bases not matched to a gene: 12. The DNA of the CDR3 is TGTGCCAGCAGCTTAGTGTTCGGACAGGGGGGACGAGCCACCGGGGAGCTGTTTTTT. It encodes CASSLVFGQGGRATGELFF.

With regard to this clone: The germline gene is not matched at one end of the junction; a read error may be the cause. The rearrangement joins TRBV7-9 to TRBJ1-1; possible D gene TRBD1, 6 bases. The CDR3 runs to 17 residues. Germline V gene sequence: CDR1 SEHNR, CDR2 FQNEAQ (reference sequence). The CDR3 reads CSSTPPGHIDGNTEAFF. The CDR3 nucleotides read TGTTCCAGCACCCCCCCGGGACACATCGATGGGAACACTGAAGCTTTCTTT.

The chain combines TRBV6-6 with TRBJ2-1; 7 nucleotides agree with TRBD1. CDR1 is MNHNY, CDR2 SVGAGI, per germline (reference sequence). The V gene end was trimmed by 9 bases and the J gene end by 7 bases; junction bases not matched to a gene: 12. This CDR3 region has 14 residues. The CDR3 DNA follows: TGTGCCAGAGTCCGAACAGGGGAGTTAAATGAGCAGTTCTTC. Translating it yields CARVRTGELNEQFF.